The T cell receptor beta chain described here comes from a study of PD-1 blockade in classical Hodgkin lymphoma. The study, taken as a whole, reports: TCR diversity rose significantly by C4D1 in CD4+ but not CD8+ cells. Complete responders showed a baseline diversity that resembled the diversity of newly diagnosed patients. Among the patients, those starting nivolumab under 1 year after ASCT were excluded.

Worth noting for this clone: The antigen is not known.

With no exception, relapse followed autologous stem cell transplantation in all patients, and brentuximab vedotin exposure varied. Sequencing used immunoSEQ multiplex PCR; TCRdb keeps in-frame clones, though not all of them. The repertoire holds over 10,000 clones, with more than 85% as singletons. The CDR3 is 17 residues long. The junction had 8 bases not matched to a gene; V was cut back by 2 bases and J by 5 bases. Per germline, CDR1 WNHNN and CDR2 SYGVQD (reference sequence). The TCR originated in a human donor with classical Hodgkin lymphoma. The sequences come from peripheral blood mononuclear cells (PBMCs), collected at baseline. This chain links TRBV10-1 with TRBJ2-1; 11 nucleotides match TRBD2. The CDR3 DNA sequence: TGCGCCAGCAGTGAGGTAGCGGGGGGGCCGGGTAACAATGAGCAGTTCTTC. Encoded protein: CASSEVAGGPGNNEQFF.